One and the same sample provided the 4 T cell receptor beta chains below, sequenced in a study of cytomegalovirus exposure and HLA in healthy donors. The study ran its PCR with 60 Vbeta and 13 Jbeta primers. The protocol was immunoSEQ multiplex PCR, while the TCRdb copy is restricted to in-frame clones and leaves out a portion. The data show about 160,000 clones, just under 80% seen once. Sequenced: PBMCs. These receptors were collected from a woman between 40 and 55 years old in good health and CMV-seropositive.

The V and J genes are TRBV4-1 and TRBJ2-3; D is undetermined. This CDR3 spans 15 amino acids. V gave up 1 base and J gave up 0 bases, with 8 bases separating them. CDR1 MGHRA and CDR2 YSYEKL come from the germline V gene. The CDR3 is CASSQVPFSTDTQYF. The DNA for the CDR3 is TGCGCCAGCAGCCAAGTTCCCTTTAGCACAGATACGCAGTATTTT.

The chain recombines TRBV14 with TRBJ2-7; D is unresolved. The ends were cut back, 2 bases at V and 3 bases at J, with 2 bases in the middle. This CDR3 is built from 11 residues. The germline gives CDR1 SGHDN, CDR2 FVKESK. Here the CDR3 reads CASSQYYEQYF. CDR3 DNA sequence: TGTGCCAGCAGCCAATACTACGAGCAGTACTTC.

The chain combines TRBV11-3 with TRBJ2-1; TRBD1 aligns across 7 bases. The CDR3 sequence is 16 residues long. The germline V gene encodes CDR1 SGHNT and CDR2 YENEEA. J gave up 3 bases and V 4 bases, and 9 bases lay outside the gene matches. This CDR3 reads CASSYRGGAGYNEQFF. DNA for the CDR3: TGTGCCAGCAGCTATCGAGGGGGCGCCGGCTACAATGAGCAGTTCTTC.

CDR3 residues: CASSLRGRNTEAFF. The DNA for the CDR3 is TGTGCCAGCAGTTTACGAGGGAGGAACACTGAAGCTTTCTTT. The rearrangement joins TRBV28 to TRBJ1-1; D remains ambiguous. CDR1 is MDHEN, CDR2 SYDVKM, per germline. This CDR3 region has 14 residues. The germline V and J ends were trimmed by 2 bases and 1 base, with 8 bases remaining between them.